This T cell receptor (beta chain) was identified during a study of T cell responses to AZD1222 COVID-19 vaccine. Germline V gives CDR1 SGHNT, CDR2 YENEEA. Trimming shortened V by 0 bases and J by 7 bases, and 18 bases separated the two germline ends. The CDR3 totals 17 residues. Sequencing used immunoSEQ multiplex PCR; TCRdb keeps in-frame clones, though not all of them. The table includes approximately 110,000 clones, roughly 90% detected once. This TCR was recovered from an adult in good health. Sequences were derived from peripheral blood, sampled on day 0 of AZD1222 vaccination. This chain uses TRBV11-3 with TRBJ1-4; no reliable D call. CDR3: CASSLDRERVEGEKLFF. The CDR3 coding sequence is TGTGCCAGCAGCTTAGATCGGGAGAGGGTAGAAGGTGAAAAACTGTTTTTT.